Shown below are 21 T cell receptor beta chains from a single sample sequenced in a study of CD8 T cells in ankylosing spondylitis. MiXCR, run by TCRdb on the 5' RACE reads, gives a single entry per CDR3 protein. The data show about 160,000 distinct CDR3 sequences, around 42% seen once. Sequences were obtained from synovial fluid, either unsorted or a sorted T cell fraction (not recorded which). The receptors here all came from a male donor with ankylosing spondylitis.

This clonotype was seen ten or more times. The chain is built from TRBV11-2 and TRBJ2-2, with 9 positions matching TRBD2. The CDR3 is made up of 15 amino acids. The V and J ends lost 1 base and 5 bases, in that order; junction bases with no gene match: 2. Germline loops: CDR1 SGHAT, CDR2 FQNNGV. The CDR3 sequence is CASSLVAGETGELFF. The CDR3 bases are TGTGCCAGCAGCTTAGTAGCGGGGGAAACCGGGGAGCTGTTTTTT.

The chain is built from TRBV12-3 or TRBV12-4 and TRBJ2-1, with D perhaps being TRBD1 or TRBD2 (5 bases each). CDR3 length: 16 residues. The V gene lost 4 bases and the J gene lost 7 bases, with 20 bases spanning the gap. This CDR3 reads CASSSPGQQTGNEQFF. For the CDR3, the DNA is TGTGCCAGCAGTTCCCCGGGGCAGCAAACGGGGAATGAGCAGTTCTTC.

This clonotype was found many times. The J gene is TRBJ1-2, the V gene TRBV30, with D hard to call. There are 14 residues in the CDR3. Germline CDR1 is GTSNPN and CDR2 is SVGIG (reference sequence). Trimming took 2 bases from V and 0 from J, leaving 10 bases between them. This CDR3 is CAWSYGVPNYGYTF. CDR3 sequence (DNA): TGTGCCTGGAGTTACGGCGTACCTAACTATGGCTACACCTTC.

For the CDR3, the DNA is TGTGCCAGCAGTCCCCAGGGGGCGGGAAATCAGCCCCAGCATTTT. Protein product: CASSPQGAGNQPQHF. V is TRBV12-3 or TRBV12-4 and J is TRBJ1-5; 8 bases map to TRBD1. Trimming took 5 bases from V and 4 from J; bases not matched to a gene: 7. The CDR3 sequence is 15 residues long.

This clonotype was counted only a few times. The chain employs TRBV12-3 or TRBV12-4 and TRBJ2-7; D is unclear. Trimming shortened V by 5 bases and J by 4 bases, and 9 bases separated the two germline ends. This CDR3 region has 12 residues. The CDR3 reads CASSTSYYEQYF. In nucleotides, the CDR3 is TGTGCCAGCAGTACTTCTTATTACGAGCAGTACTTC.

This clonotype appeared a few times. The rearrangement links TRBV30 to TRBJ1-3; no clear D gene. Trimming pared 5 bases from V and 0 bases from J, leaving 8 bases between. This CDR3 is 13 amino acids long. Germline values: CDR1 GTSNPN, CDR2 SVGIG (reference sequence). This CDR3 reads CAWEDDSGNTIYF. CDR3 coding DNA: TGTGCCTGGGAGGACGACTCTGGAAACACCATATATTTT.

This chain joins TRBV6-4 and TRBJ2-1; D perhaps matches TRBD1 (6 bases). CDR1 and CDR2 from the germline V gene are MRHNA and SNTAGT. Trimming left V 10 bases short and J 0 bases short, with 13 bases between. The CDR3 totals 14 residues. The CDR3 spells CATETGFSYNEQFF. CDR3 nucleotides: TGTGCCACCGAGACAGGCTTCTCCTACAATGAGCAGTTCTTC.

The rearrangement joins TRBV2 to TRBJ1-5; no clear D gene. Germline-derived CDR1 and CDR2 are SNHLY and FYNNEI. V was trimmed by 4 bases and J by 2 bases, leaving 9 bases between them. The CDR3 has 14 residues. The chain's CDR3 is CASSGVLGNQPQHF. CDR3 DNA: TGTGCCAGCAGTGGGGTCCTGGGCAATCAGCCCCAGCATTTT.

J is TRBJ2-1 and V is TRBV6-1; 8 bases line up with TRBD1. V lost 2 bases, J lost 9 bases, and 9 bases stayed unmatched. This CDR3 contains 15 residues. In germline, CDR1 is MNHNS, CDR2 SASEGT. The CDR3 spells CASSEYRTGHGEQFF. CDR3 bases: TGTGCCAGCAGTGAATATAGGACAGGGCACGGTGAGCAGTTCTTC.

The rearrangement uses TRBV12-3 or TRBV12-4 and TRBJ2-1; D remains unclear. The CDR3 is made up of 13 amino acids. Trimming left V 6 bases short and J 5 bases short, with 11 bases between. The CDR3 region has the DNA TGTGCCAGCAGACACCCCGGAAACAATGAGCAGTTCTTC. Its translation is CASRHPGNNEQFF.

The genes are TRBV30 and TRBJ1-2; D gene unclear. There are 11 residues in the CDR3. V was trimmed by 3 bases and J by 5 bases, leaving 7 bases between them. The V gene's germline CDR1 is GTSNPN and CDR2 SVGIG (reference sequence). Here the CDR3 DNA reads TGTGCCTGGAGAAGGGATTATGGCTACACCTTC. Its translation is CAWRRDYGYTF.

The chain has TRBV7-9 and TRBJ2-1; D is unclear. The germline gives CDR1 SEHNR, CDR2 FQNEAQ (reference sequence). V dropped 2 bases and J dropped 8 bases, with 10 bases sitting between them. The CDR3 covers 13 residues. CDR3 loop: CASSLTTFYEQFF. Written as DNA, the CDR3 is TGTGCCAGCAGCTTAACTACCTTCTATGAGCAGTTCTTC.

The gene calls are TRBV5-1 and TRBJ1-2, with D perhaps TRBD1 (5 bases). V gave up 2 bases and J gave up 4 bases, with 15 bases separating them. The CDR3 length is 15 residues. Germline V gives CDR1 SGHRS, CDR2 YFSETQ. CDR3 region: CASSFGTASLYGYTF. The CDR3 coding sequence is TGCGCCAGCAGCTTCGGGACGGCATCGCTCTATGGCTACACCTTC.

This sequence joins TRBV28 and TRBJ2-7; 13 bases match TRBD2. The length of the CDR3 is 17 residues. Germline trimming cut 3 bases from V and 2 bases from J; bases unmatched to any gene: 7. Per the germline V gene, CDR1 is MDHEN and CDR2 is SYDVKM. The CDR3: CASSFRFGLAGAYEQYF. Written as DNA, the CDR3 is TGTGCCAGCAGTTTTCGCTTCGGACTAGCGGGAGCCTACGAGCAGTACTTC.

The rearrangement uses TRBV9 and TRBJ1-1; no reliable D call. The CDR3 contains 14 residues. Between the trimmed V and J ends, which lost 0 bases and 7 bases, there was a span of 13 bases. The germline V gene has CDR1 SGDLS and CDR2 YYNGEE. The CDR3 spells CASSVAGSPYEAFF. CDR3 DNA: TGTGCCAGCAGCGTAGCGGGGAGCCCCTATGAAGCTTTCTTT.

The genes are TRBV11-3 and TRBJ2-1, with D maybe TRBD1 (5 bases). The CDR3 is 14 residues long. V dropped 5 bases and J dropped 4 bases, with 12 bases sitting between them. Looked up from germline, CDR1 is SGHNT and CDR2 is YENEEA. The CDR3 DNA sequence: TGTGCCAGCAGCCATATGGCAGGGTACAATGAGCAGTTCTTC. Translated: CASSHMAGYNEQFF.

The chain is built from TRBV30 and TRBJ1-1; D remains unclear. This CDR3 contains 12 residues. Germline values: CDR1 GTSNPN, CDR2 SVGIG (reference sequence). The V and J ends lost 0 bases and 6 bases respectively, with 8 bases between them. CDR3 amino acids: CAWSVSTAEAFF. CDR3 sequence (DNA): TGTGCCTGGAGTGTATCTACAGCTGAAGCTTTCTTT.

The CDR3: CASSLYWGGELFF. Here the CDR3 DNA reads TGTGCCAGCAGCTTGTATTGGGGCGGGGAGCTGTTTTTT. The chain combines TRBV5-6 with TRBJ2-2; no clear D. The CDR3 sequence is 13 residues long. CDR1 is SGHDT and CDR2 is YYEEEE in the germline V gene. The germline V and J ends were trimmed by 1 base and 7 bases, with 8 bases remaining between them.

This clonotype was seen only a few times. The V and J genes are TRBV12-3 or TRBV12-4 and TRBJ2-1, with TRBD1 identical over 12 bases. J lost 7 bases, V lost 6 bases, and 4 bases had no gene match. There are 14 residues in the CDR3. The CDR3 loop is CASSMGQGANEQFF. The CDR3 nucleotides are TGTGCCAGCAGCATGGGACAGGGGGCGAATGAGCAGTTCTTC.

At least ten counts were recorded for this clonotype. In DNA form, the CDR3 reads TGTGCCAGCAGTCCCGGGGTTTATAGCAATCAGCCCCAGCATTTT. It translates to CASSPGVYSNQPQHF. This rearrangement joins TRBV6-1 to TRBJ1-5; no clear D gene. The CDR3 is made up of 15 amino acids. V was shortened by 5 bases and J by 0 bases, with 11 bases between the two germline ends. The V gene's germline CDR1 is MNHNS and CDR2 SASEGT.

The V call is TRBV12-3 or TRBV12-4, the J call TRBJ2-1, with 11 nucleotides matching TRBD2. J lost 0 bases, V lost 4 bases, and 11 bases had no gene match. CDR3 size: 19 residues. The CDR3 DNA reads TGTGCCAGCAGTTACATAGCGGGAGGGTTTTTTAGCTCCTACAATGAGCAGTTCTTC. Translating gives CASSYIAGGFFSSYNEQFF.